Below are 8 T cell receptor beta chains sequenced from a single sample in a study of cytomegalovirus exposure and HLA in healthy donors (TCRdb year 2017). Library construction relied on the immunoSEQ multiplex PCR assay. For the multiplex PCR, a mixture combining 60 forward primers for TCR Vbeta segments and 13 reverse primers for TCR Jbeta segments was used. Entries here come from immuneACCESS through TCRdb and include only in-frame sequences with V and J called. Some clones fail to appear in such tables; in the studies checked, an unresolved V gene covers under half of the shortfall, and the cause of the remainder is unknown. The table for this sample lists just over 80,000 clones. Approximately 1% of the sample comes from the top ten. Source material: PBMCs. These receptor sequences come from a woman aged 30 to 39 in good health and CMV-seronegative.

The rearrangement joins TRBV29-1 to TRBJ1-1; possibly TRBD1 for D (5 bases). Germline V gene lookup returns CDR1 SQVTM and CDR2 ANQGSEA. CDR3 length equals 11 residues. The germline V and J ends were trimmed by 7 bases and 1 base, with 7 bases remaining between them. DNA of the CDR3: TGCAGCGCCCAGGGGAACACTGAAGCTTTCTTT. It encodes CSAQGNTEAFF.

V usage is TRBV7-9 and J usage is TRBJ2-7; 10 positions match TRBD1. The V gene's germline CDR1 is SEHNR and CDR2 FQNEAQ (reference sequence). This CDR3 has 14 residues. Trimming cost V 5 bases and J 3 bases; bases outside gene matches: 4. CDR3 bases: TGTGCCAGCAGCCGGGACAGGGGTGACTACGAGCAGTACTTC. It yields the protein CASSRDRGDYEQYF.

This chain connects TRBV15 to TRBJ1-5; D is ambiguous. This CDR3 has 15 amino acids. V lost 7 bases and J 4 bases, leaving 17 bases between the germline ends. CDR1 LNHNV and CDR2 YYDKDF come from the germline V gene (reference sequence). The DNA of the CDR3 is TGTGCCACCAAACTAGGACGGGCCTTAAATCAGCCCCAGCATTTT. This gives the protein CATKLGRALNQPQHF.

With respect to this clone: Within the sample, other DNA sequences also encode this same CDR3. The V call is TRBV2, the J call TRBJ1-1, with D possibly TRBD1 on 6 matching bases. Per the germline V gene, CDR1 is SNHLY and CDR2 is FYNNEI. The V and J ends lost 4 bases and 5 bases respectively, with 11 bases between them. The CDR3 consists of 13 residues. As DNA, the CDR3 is TGTGCCAGCAGTGGACAGGCTAATACTGAAGCTTTCTTT. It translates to CASSGQANTEAFF.

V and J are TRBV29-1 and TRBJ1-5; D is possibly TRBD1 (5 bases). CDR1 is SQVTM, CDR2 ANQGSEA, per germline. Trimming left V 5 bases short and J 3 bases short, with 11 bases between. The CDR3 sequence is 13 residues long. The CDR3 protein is CSVRAGSNQPQHF. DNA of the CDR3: TGCAGCGTTCGGGCAGGGTCCAATCAGCCCCAGCATTTT. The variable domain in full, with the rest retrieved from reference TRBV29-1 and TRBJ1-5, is SAVISQKPSRDICQRGTSLTIQCQVDSQVTMMFWYRQQPGQSLTLIATANQGSEATYESGFVIDKFPISRPNLTFSTLTVSNMSPEDSSIYLCSVRAGSNQPQHFGDGTRLSIL.

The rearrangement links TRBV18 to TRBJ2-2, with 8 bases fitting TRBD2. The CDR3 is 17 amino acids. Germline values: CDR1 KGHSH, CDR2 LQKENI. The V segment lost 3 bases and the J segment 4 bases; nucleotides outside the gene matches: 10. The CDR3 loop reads CASSPISGGSGTGELFF. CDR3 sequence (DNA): TGTGCCAGCTCACCGATCAGCGGGGGATCGGGCACCGGGGAGCTGTTTTTT. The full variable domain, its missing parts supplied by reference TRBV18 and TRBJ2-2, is NAGVMQNPRHLVRRRGQEARLRCSPMKGHSHVYWYRQLPEEGLKFMVYLQKENIIDESGMPKERFSAEFPKEGPSILRIQQVVRGDSAAYFCASSPISGGSGTGELFFGEGSRLTVL.

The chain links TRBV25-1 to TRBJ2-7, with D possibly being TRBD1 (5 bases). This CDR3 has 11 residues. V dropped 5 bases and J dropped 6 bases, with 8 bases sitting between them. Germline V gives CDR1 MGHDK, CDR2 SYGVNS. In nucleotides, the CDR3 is TGTGCCAGCAGTTCCAGGGCCGAGCAGTACTTC. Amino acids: CASSSRAEQYF.

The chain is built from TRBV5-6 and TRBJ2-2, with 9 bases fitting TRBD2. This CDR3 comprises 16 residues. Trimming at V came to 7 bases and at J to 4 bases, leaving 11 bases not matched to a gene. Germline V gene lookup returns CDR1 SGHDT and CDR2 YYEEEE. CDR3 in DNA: TGTGCCAGCTCCAGGGTAGCGGGAGTAGGCACCGGGGAGCTGTTTTTT. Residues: CASSRVAGVGTGELFF.